One and the same sample provided the 9 T cell receptor beta chains below, sequenced in a study of blood T cell repertoires in COVID-19. Sequencing was performed with immunoSEQ multiplex PCR; in TCRdb, only in-frame clones are kept and a portion is missing. The sample has roughly 97,000 clones; roughly four fifths are singletons. Material: peripheral blood. The origin of the receptors is a man aged 65 to 79 with acute or convalescent COVID-19.

This chain links TRBV18 with TRBJ2-7; perhaps TRBD2 as D (5 bases). CDR3 length: 13 residues. Between the trimmed V and J ends, which lost 4 bases and 0 bases, there was a span of 7 bases. The V gene's germline CDR1 is KGHSH and CDR2 LQKENI. CDR3 in amino acids: CASSQRDSYEQYF. As DNA, the CDR3 is TGTGCCAGCTCACAACGGGACTCCTACGAGCAGTACTTC.

This rearrangement joins TRBV6-5 to TRBJ2-6, with a weak D call TRBD1 (5 bases). V was trimmed by 2 bases and J by 2 bases, leaving 7 bases between them. CDR1 and CDR2 from the germline V gene are MNHEY and SVGAGI. The CDR3 runs to 15 residues. The CDR3 sequence: CASSYQGAGANVLTF. The CDR3 bases are TGTGCCAGCAGTTACCAAGGGGCTGGGGCCAACGTCCTGACTTTC.

This clone showed up just a few times. V is TRBV18 and J is TRBJ1-1; 9 bases align to TRBD1. The CDR3 is 15 amino acids. Germline CDR1 and CDR2: KGHSH and LQKENI. Unmatched junction bases numbered 7, after V lost 4 bases and J lost 4 bases. The CDR3 sequence is CASSREGTGFTEAFF. The CDR3 region has the DNA TGTGCCAGCTCACGAGAGGGGACAGGGTTCACTGAAGCTTTCTTT. The full variable domain, with the rest looked up from reference TRBV18 and TRBJ1-1, is NAGVMQNPRHLVRRRGQEARLRCSPMKGHSHVYWYRQLPEEGLKFMVYLQKENIIDESGMPKERFSAEFPKEGPSILRIQQVVRGDSAAYFCASSREGTGFTEAFFGQGTRLTVV.

This clone appeared a few times. The chain is built from TRBV18 and TRBJ1-1, with D unclear. With 3 bases removed from V and 6 bases from J, the gap between germline ends came to 8 bases. CDR3 length equals 12 residues. The germline CDR1 and CDR2 sequences are KGHSH and LQKENI. The CDR3 region has the DNA TGTGCCAGCTCACCGGGCGTCGCTGAAGCTTTCTTT. It codes for CASSPGVAEAFF.

V and J are TRBV27 and TRBJ1-3; D gene unclear. This CDR3 is 18 amino acids long. V was cut by 5 bases and J by 0 bases, with 20 bases left in between. Germline CDR1 reads MNHEY; CDR2 reads SMNVEV (reference sequence). CDR3 loop: CASSPYSGPGSSGNTIYF. The CDR3 nucleotides are TGTGCCAGCAGTCCGTACAGCGGACCGGGGTCCTCTGGAAACACCATATATTTT.

The chain is built from TRBV7-2 and TRBJ2-3, with TRBD2 matching 11 bases. The CDR3 covers 15 residues. Per germline, CDR1 SGHTA and CDR2 FQGNSA. The trim removed 5 bases at V and 6 bases at J, leaving 7 bases unmatched. CDR3 protein: CASSPRLAGSDTQYF. CDR3 in DNA: TGTGCCAGCAGCCCCCGACTAGCGGGGTCCGATACGCAGTATTTT.

The chain combines TRBV18 with TRBJ2-1; D gene unclear. Germline V gene sequence: CDR1 KGHSH, CDR2 LQKENI. The CDR3 has 12 amino acids. V was clipped by 1 base and J by 8 bases, with 6 bases between them. CDR3 sequence (DNA): TGTGCCAGCTCACCACTAGTCGATGAGCAGTTCTTC. Its protein product is CASSPLVDEQFF.

The chain has TRBV5-1 and TRBJ2-3; 7 bases agree with TRBD1. Germline V CDR1 and CDR2: SGHRS, YFSETQ. The J segment lost 2 bases and the V segment lost 4 bases, leaving 4 bases of the junction unmatched. This CDR3 region has 14 residues. The CDR3: CASSRGTVTDTQYF. CDR3 sequence (DNA): TGCGCCAGCAGCCGAGGGACAGTCACAGATACGCAGTATTTT.

The gene calls are TRBV18 and TRBJ1-6, with 10 bases identical to TRBD1. Germline V lookup: CDR1 KGHSH, CDR2 LQKENI. The CDR3 is made up of 15 amino acids. Trimming removed 6 bases from V and 9 bases from J; junction bases left unmatched: 8. The CDR3 loop reads CASSAGTGASSPLHF. In DNA, the CDR3 is TGTGCCAGCTCGGCCGGGACAGGGGCTAGTTCACCCCTCCACTTT.